A selection of T cell receptor beta chains follows, all from one sample in a study of T cell responses to AZD1222 COVID-19 vaccine. Clones were read by immunoSEQ multiplex PCR, and TCRdb kept only the in-frame ones, dropping some. The sample lists some 130,000 clones, roughly 90% occurring once. The source was peripheral blood, collected on day 0 of AZD1222 vaccination. These receptors all stem from an adult in good health. Each CDR3 is given with its conserved first and last residue. The order of the fields is CDR3 protein, CDR3 DNA, V gene, clone size, J gene, D gene. A D gene is named only where the DNA matches it firmly. Expanded clones are given a class, and other clones once, few, many or no size at all.

CDR3: CASSQDQETQYF
DNA: TGTGCCAGCAGCCAAGACCAAGAGACCCAGTACTTC
V: TRBV3-1/TRBV3-2
size: NA
J: TRBJ2-5
D: NA

CDR3: CASSQEKLAGNSGANVLTF
DNA: TGTGCCAGCAGCCAAGAAAAGCTAGCGGGTAACTCTGGGGCCAACGTCCTGACTTTC
V: TRBV3-1/TRBV3-2
size: NA
J: TRBJ2-6
D: TRBD2

CDR3: CASSYDPEDTEAFF
DNA: TGTGCCAGCAGTTACGATCCGGAAGACACTGAAGCTTTCTTT
V: TRBV6-5
size: NA
J: TRBJ1-1
D: NA

CDR3: CAIGGGTRYGYTF
DNA: TGTGCCATCGGAGGCGGGACCCGTTACGGCTACACCTTC
V: TRBV10-3
size: NA
J: TRBJ1-2
D: NA

CDR3: CASIKGLGNTEAFF
DNA: TGTGCCAGCATAAAGGGGCTGGGGAACACTGAAGCTTTCTTT
V: TRBV6-5
size: NA
J: TRBJ1-1
D: NA

CDR3: CASSFSGMNTEAFF
DNA: TGTGCCAGCAGTTTTTCCGGTATGAACACTGAAGCTTTCTTT
V: TRBV27
size: NA
J: TRBJ1-1
D: NA

CDR3: CASQTWGQGGNSPLHF
DNA: TGTGCCAGCCAGACTTGGGGACAGGGAGGTAATTCACCCCTCCACTTT
V: TRBV19
size: NA
J: TRBJ1-6
D: TRBD1

CDR3: CASSLRGAGNTEAFF
DNA: TGTGCCAGCAGTTTAAGGGGTGCGGGGAACACTGAAGCTTTCTTT
V: TRBV27
size: NA
J: TRBJ1-1
D: NA

CDR3: CASSASGVSPLHF
DNA: TGTGCCAGCTCCGCGAGTGGAGTTTCACCCCTCCACTTT
V: TRBV27
size: NA
J: TRBJ1-6
D: NA

CDR3: CASSLQRTSYEQYF
DNA: TGTGCCAGCAGCTTACAGCGTACCTCCTACGAGCAGTACTTC
V: TRBV11-1
size: NA
J: TRBJ2-7
D: NA

CDR3: CASSLETLEAFF
DNA: TGTGCCAGCAGCTTAGAAACGCTTGAAGCTTTCTTT
V: TRBV7-9
size: many
J: TRBJ1-1
D: NA

CDR3: CASSYTSGQLGEQYF
DNA: TGTGCCAGCAGTTACACGTCAGGACAGCTCGGCGAGCAGTACTTC
V: TRBV6-5
size: NA
J: TRBJ2-7
D: NA

CDR3: CASSQEGGRGNSPLHF
DNA: TGTGCCAGCAGCCAAGAAGGAGGCAGGGGTAATTCACCCCTCCACTTT
V: TRBV3-1/TRBV3-2
size: NA
J: TRBJ1-6
D: NA

CDR3: CASTPTGGGGYTF
DNA: TGTGCCAGCACCCCAACAGGGGGGGGTGGCTACACCTTC
V: TRBV7-9
size: once
J: TRBJ1-2
D: TRBD1

CDR3: CASNIQGFTEAFF
DNA: TGTGCCAGCAACATACAGGGTTTCACTGAAGCTTTCTTT
V: TRBV12-3/TRBV12-4
size: NA
J: TRBJ1-1
D: NA

CDR3: CSLRADSYNEQFF
DNA: TGCAGCCTCAGGGCGGATAGCTACAATGAGCAGTTCTTC
V: TRBV29-1
size: NA
J: TRBJ2-1
D: NA

CDR3: CASSYTLRNTEAFF
DNA: TGTGCCAGCAGTTACACACTTAGAAACACTGAAGCTTTCTTT
V: TRBV27
size: NA
J: TRBJ1-1
D: NA